This entry lists 9 T cell receptor beta chains sequenced from one sample in a study of blood T cell repertoires in COVID-19. The table came from immunoSEQ multiplex PCR; TCRdb's copy has only in-frame clones and leaves some out. The top ten clones hold around 5.1% of a sample with approximately 59,000 clones, around 85% of them seen once. The sample comprised peripheral blood. The receptors stem from a middle-aged man with active COVID-19.

Concerning this clone: One end of the junction fails to match germline, which may point to a read error. Additional DNA sequences in this sample encode the identical CDR3. The chain has TRBV24-1 and TRBJ2-2, with D possibly matching TRBD2 (6 bases). CDR3 length: 14 amino acids. The germline CDR1 and CDR2 sequences are KGHDR and SFDVKD. The CDR3 spells CATTGTYNTGELFF. In DNA form, the CDR3 reads TGTGCCACCACCGGGACTTATAACACCGGGGAACTGTTTTTT.

The table lists this clone with a count of one. The CDR3 here is CASSLGNEQYF. CDR3 in DNA: TGCGCCAGCAGCTTGGGTAACGAGCAGTACTTC. The chain carries TRBV5-1 and TRBJ2-7, with D unclear. The CDR3 covers 11 residues. Germline assignment: CDR1 SGHRS and CDR2 YFSETQ. Trimming took 0 bases from V and 5 from J, leaving 3 bases between them.

This clone was picked up one time. This sequence joins TRBV28 and TRBJ1-5, with a tentative D call TRBD1 (6 bases). Trimming took 2 bases from V and 6 from J, leaving 11 bases between them. The germline V gene encodes CDR1 MDHEN and CDR2 SYDVKM. The CDR3 length is 14 residues. The CDR3 here is CASSLRGAVQPQHF. The DNA for the CDR3 is TGTGCCAGCAGTTTACGGGGGGCCGTTCAGCCCCAGCATTTT. Full variable domain (missing parts from reference TRBV28 and TRBJ1-5): DVKVTQSSRYLVKRTGEKVFLECVQDMDHENMFWYRQDPGLGLRLIYFSYDVKMKEKGDIPEGYSVSREKKERFSLILESASTNQTSMYLCASSLRGAVQPQHFGDGTRLSIL.

This chain links TRBV5-1 with TRBJ2-2, with D tentatively TRBD2 (5 bases). The CDR3 consists of 15 residues. Germline CDR1 reads SGHRS; CDR2 reads YFSETQ. The V and J ends lost 0 bases and 0 bases respectively, with 6 bases between them. For the CDR3, the DNA is TGCGCCAGCAGCTTGGGACTATCGAACACCGGGGAGCTGTTTTTT. The encoded protein is CASSLGLSNTGELFF.

The chain is built from TRBV7-2 and TRBJ1-1; TRBD1 is a possible D gene (6 bases). This CDR3 comprises 14 residues. V gave up 6 bases and J gave up 4 bases, with 15 bases separating them. CDR1 SGHTA and CDR2 FQGNSA come from the germline V gene. The CDR3, as DNA: TGTGCCAGCAGATCACAGGGCCTGAGCACTGAAGCTTTCTTT. Its protein is CASRSQGLSTEAFF.

This clone was observed once. V usage is TRBV12-3 or TRBV12-4 and J usage is TRBJ1-2; 8 positions match TRBD1. CDR3 length: 13 residues. J was trimmed by 6 bases and V by 2 bases; bases with no gene match: 2. Here the CDR3 DNA reads TGTGCCAGCAGTTTAACAGGGGGTCATGGCTACACCTTC. Its protein product is CASSLTGGHGYTF.

V and J are TRBV5-1 and TRBJ2-2; 7 bases match TRBD2. V shed 7 bases, J shed 1 base, and the junction held 4 bases outside the gene matches. From germline, CDR1 is SGHRS and CDR2 YFSETQ. The CDR3 runs 14 residues. CDR3 coding DNA: TGCGCCAGCTCCCCTAGCGGGAACACCGGGGAGCTGTTTTTT. Amino acids: CASSPSGNTGELFF. The entire variable domain, with the rest obtained from reference TRBV5-1 and TRBJ2-2, is as follows: KAGVTQTPRYLIKTRGQQVTLSCSPISGHRSVSWYQQTPGQGLQFLFEYFSETQRNKGNFPGRFSGRQFSNSRSEMNVSTLELGDSALYLCASSPSGNTGELFFGEGSRLTVL.

This chain uses TRBV10-3 with TRBJ2-7, with TRBD2 matching 8 bases. Germline-derived CDR1 and CDR2 are ENHRY and SYGVKD. The CDR3 is 14 residues long. V gave up 5 bases and J gave up 6 bases; unmatched junction bases: 9. CDR3 DNA sequence: TGTGCCATCAGTCCGACAGCGGGAGTGAGCGAGCAGTACTTC. Its protein is CAISPTAGVSEQYF.

This clone showed up just a few times. The chain is built from TRBV27 and TRBJ1-2, with D perhaps TRBD1 (6 bases). Trimming took off 8 bases at V and 2 bases at J, with 15 bases between the two ends. Germline V gene lookup returns CDR1 MNHEY and CDR2 SMNVEV (reference sequence). This CDR3 is 14 amino acids long. The chain's CDR3 is CASGNPGQNYGYTF. For the CDR3, the DNA is TGTGCCAGCGGAAATCCCGGACAGAACTATGGCTACACCTTC.